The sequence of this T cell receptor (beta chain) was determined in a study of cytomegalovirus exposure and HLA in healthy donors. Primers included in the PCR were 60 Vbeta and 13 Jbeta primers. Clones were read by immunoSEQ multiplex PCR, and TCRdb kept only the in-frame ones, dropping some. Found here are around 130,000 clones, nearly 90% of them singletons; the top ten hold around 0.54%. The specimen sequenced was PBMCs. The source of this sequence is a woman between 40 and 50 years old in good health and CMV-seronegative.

The CDR3 is CASSPDRFRGTQYF. Written as DNA, the CDR3 is TGTGCCAGCAGCCCAGACAGGTTTCGAGGGACCCAGTACTTC. The rearrangement links TRBV7-9 to TRBJ2-5, with D possibly matching TRBD1 (6 bases). The CDR3 totals 14 residues. Trimming removed 5 bases from V and 7 bases from J, with 17 bases in between. CDR1 is SEHNR, CDR2 FQNEAQ, per germline (reference sequence).